Listed below are T cell receptor beta chains from one sample, sequenced in a study of siplizumab effects on memory and regulatory T cells. The repertoire was sequenced with immunoSEQ multiplex PCR; TCRdb's copy has only in-frame clones and lacks some. The sample yields approximately 91,000 clones, approximately 95% seen once. Source material: CD8+ T cells sorted from blood. These receptors were taken from a human donor in good health. Both conserved end residues are part of each CDR3. D genes are given only for firm matches. Expanded clones get a size class; other rows say once, few or many, or leave the size out.

J: TRBJ2-3
V: TRBV7-8
size: .
D: TRBD1
DNA: TGTGCCAGCAGCTTCGGGACAGGACTCACAGATACGCAGTATTTT
CDR3: CASSFGTGLTDTQYF

J: TRBJ2-7
V: TRBV28
size: .
D: TRBD1
DNA: TGTGCCAGCAGTTTGGGACAGGGGGACTACGAGCAGTACTTC
CDR3: CASSLGQGDYEQYF

J: TRBJ2-7
V: TRBV29-1
size: .
D: TRBD1
DNA: TGCAGCGTTACTCCGGGACAGGGCTACGAGCAGTACTTC
CDR3: CSVTPGQGYEQYF

J: TRBJ1-5
V: TRBV5-3
size: medium-sized
D: .
DNA: TGTGCCAGCAGCTTGACTACAGCGAGTTACCAGCCCCAGCATTTT
CDR3: CASSLTTASYQPQHF

J: TRBJ1-1
V: TRBV9
size: .
D: TRBD1
DNA: TGTGCCAGCAGTGGAACAGGGGGCGGGAACACTGAAGCTTTCTTT
CDR3: CASSGTGGGNTEAFF

J: TRBJ2-1
V: TRBV29-1
size: .
D: .
DNA: TGCAGCGTTGGGGAGGCGAGGCCGGCGAATGAGCAGTTCTTC
CDR3: CSVGEARPANEQFF

J: TRBJ2-5
V: TRBV18
size: .
D: .
DNA: TGTGCCAGCTCACCCGGAGGGGAGACCCAGTACTTC
CDR3: CASSPGGETQYF

J: TRBJ2-1
V: TRBV10-1
size: .
D: TRBD2
DNA: TGCGCCAGCAGGGCTACCCTAGCGGGAGGCTCCTACAATGAGCAGTTCTTC
CDR3: CASRATLAGGSYNEQFF

J: TRBJ1-5
V: TRBV7-9
size: .
D: .
DNA: TGTGCCAGCAGCCCCGTGACAGAAAATCAGCCCCAGCATTTT
CDR3: CASSPVTENQPQHF

J: TRBJ1-2
V: TRBV5-5
size: .
D: .
DNA: TGTGCCAGCAGCTCGCTTGTTCCGGCTTTGGACTATGGCTACACCTTC
CDR3: CASSSLVPALDYGYTF

J: TRBJ2-3
V: TRBV5-4
size: .
D: .
DNA: TGTGCCAGCAGCGATCAAGTGGGTACTCCCGTCGAATTAGGGTATTTT
CDR3: CASSDQVGTPVELGYF

J: TRBJ1-1
V: TRBV27
size: .
D: .
DNA: TGTGCCAGCAGTCCTCGGAACCTCGGTAGGGAAGCTTTCTTT
CDR3: CASSPRNLGREAFF

J: TRBJ2-5
V: TRBV4-1
size: .
D: .
DNA: TGCGCCAGCAGCCAATTGACAGAGAAAGAGACCCAGTACTTC
CDR3: CASSQLTEKETQYF

J: TRBJ1-1
V: TRBV7-9
size: .
D: TRBD1
DNA: TGTGCCAGCAGCCACCCTCAGGGGGCGGGTGGCACTGAAGCTTTCTTT
CDR3: CASSHPQGAGGTEAFF

J: TRBJ2-7
V: TRBV29-1
size: few
D: TRBD1
DNA: TGCAGCGTTGAAACACAGGGACAGGGGGAGTACGAGCAGTACTTC
CDR3: CSVETQGQGEYEQYF

J: TRBJ1-5
V: TRBV7-6
size: .
D: TRBD1
DNA: TGTGCCAGCAGCCCGTCCGGGACAGGGGGCAATCAGCCCCAGCATTTT
CDR3: CASSPSGTGGNQPQHF

J: TRBJ2-7
V: TRBV29-1
size: .
D: .
DNA: TGCAGCGTTGAAGAGAGGATGGGGGCCGGCTCCTACGAGCAGTACTTC
CDR3: CSVEERMGAGSYEQYF

J: TRBJ1-2
V: TRBV6-5
size: .
D: .
DNA: TGTGCCAGCAGTTTCGCGGGGAAGGAGTATGGCTACACCTTC
CDR3: CASSFAGKEYGYTF

J: TRBJ1-1
V: TRBV19
size: .
D: .
DNA: TGTGCCAGTAGTATTTCGGAGAACACTGAAGCTTTCTTT
CDR3: CASSISENTEAFF

J: TRBJ2-5
V: TRBV18
size: .
D: .
DNA: TGTGCCAGCTCAGGCCGGGACGGTGATCAAGAGACCCAGTACTTC
CDR3: CASSGRDGDQETQYF

J: TRBJ2-2
V: TRBV14
size: .
D: TRBD2
DNA: TGTGCCAGCCACCAGACCGGACTAGCGGGAGTTGGCACCGGGGAGCTGTTTTTT
CDR3: CASHQTGLAGVGTGELFF

J: TRBJ2-7
V: TRBV15
size: .
D: .
DNA: TGTGCCACCAGCAGCCGGGACACCAGCTACGAGCAGTACTTC
CDR3: CATSSRDTSYEQYF

J: TRBJ1-2
V: TRBV7-9
size: .
D: TRBD1
DNA: TGTGCCAGCAGCTCCAAATTACGGACAGGACCGAACTATGGCTACACCTTC
CDR3: CASSSKLRTGPNYGYTF

J: TRBJ2-7
V: TRBV5-1
size: .
D: .
DNA: TGCGCCAGCAGCTTGGGAGGCCCTCCGACCTACGAGCAGTACTTC
CDR3: CASSLGGPPTYEQYF

J: TRBJ1-2
V: TRBV27
size: .
D: TRBD1
DNA: TGTGCCAGCAGTTTATCGTGGACAGGGAGTAATGGCTACACCTTC
CDR3: CASSLSWTGSNGYTF

J: TRBJ2-7
V: TRBV7-9
size: .
D: .
DNA: TGTGCCAGCAGCTTAGCCATTCGGCAGGGGTCGACCTACGAGCAGTACTTC
CDR3: CASSLAIRQGSTYEQYF

J: TRBJ2-1
V: TRBV12-5
size: .
D: TRBD2
DNA: TGTGCTAGGACTAGCGCTGAGGGTGAGCAGTTCTTC
CDR3: CARTSAEGEQFF

J: TRBJ2-2
V: TRBV19
size: once
D: .
DNA: TGTGCCAGTAGTATTAGCGGAGAGTATTACACCGGGGAGCTGTTTTTT
CDR3: CASSISGEYYTGELFF

J: TRBJ2-5
V: TRBV9
size: .
D: .
DNA: TGTGCCAGCAGCCCGAGTAGGAAAGAGACCCAGTACTTC
CDR3: CASSPSRKETQYF

J: TRBJ2-2
V: TRBV6-4
size: .
D: .
DNA: TGTGCCAGCAGTGACTCTGTTAGCCCCGGGGAGCTGTTTTTT
CDR3: CASSDSVSPGELFF